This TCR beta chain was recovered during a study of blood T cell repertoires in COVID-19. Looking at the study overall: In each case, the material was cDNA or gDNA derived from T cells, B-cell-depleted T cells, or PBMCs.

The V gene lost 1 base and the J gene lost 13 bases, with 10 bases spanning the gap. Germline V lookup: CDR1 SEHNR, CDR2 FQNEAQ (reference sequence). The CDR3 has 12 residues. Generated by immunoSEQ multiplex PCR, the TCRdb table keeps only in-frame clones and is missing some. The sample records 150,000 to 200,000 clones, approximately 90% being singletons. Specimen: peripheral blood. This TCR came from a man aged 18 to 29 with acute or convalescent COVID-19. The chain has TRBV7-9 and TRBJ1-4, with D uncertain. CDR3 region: CASSLGPRGLFF. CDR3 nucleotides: TGTGCCAGCAGCTTAGGACCCCGGGGACTGTTTTTT. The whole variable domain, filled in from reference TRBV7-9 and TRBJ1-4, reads DTGVSQNPRHKITKRGQNVTFRCDPISEHNRLYWYRQTLGQGPEFLTYFQNEAQLEKSRLLSDRFSAERPKGSFSTLEIQRTEQGDSAMYLCASSLGPRGLFFGSGTQLSVL.